This T cell receptor (beta chain) originates from a study of blood T cell repertoires in COVID-19. The wider study: Sites in the United States, Italy and Spain provided acute and convalescent COVID-19 samples. PBMCs, B-cell-depleted T cells, or T cells provided the cDNA or gDNA that made up the material.

V gave up 3 bases and J gave up 4 bases; unmatched junction bases: 5. There are 16 residues in the CDR3. Germline V gives CDR1 LNHDA, CDR2 SQIVND (reference sequence). The assay was immunoSEQ multiplex PCR, and TCRdb's table has in-frame clones only and misses some. Of 15,000 to 20,000 clones listed, 90% to 95% are singletons. The receptor was derived from a human donor in a cohort sampled during active COVID-19. Sequencing input: peripheral blood. The chain is built from TRBV19 and TRBJ2-3, with 12 bases identical to TRBD2. The CDR3 bases are TGTGCCAGTAGTATTGGACTAGCGGGGAGATCAGATACGCAGTATTTT. Encoded protein: CASSIGLAGRSDTQYF.